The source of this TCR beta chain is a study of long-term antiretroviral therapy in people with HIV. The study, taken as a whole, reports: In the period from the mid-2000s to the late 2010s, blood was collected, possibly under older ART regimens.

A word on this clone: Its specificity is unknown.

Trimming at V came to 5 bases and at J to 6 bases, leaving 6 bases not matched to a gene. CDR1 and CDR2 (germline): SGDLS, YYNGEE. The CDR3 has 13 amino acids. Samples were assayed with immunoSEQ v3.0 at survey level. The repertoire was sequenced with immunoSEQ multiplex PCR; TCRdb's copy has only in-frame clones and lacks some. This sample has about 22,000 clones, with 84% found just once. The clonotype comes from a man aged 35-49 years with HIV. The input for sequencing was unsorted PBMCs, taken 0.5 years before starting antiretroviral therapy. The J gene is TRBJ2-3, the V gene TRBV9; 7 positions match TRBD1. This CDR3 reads CASRETGADTQYF. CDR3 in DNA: TGTGCCAGCAGGGAAACAGGGGCCGATACGCAGTATTTT. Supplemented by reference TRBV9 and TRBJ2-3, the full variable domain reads DSGVTQTPKHLITATGQRVTLRCSPRSGDLSVYWYQQSLDQGLQFLIQYYNGEERAKGNILERFSAQQFPDLHSELNLSSLELGDSALYFCASRETGADTQYFGPGTRLTVL.